This T cell receptor beta chain was sequenced for a study of T cells in localized non-small cell lung cancer (dated by TCRdb to about 2020). Broadly, across the study: Comparing tumors with uninvolved tumor-adjacent lungs, the study looked at the T cell repertoires of about 240 patients with early-stage NSCLC. All 230 or so NSCLC patients in the cohort were treatment-naive and had localized lung tumors that were resected. A mean age of roughly 66 years was recorded for the NSCLC patients, of whom more than 120 were male and about a hundred were female. The full study reports these points: Higher T cell density in blood was associated with longer overall survival, whereas higher clonality in adjacent lung was associated with shorter survival. Uninvolved tumor-adjacent lung showed the highest T cell clonality, higher than tumor, which suggests more focused antigenic responses in the uninvolved tumor-adjacent lung. Of the top 100 tumor clones, a median of 57 were detected in paired uninvolved adjacent lung; around 27 were also among that lung's top 100. Because of the exploratory design, TCR variables were selected using unadjusted p-values without false-discovery rate correction. Because multi-region tumor sequencing was not done, intratumor heterogeneity could not be ruled out.

The immunoSEQ Assay was used to sequence TCR beta CDR3 regions from DNA. From the authors' description of their analysis: To compute T cell density, TCR beta template counts were normalized to usable DNA, which was estimated by amplifying housekeeping genes. Richness was estimated with the preseqR package, extrapolating to 400,000 templates for PBMC samples and 120,000 templates for tissue samples. Clonality was calculated as one minus Pielou's evenness. Differential abundance testing on productive amino-acid clonotypes, with a minimum total count of 5 and an alpha of 0.1, was used to identify tissue-enriched TCRs. Repertoire overlap between compartments was quantified with the Jaccard Index and Morisita Overlap Index. GLIPH grouped TCR beta CDR3s together with public tetramer-defined viral CDR3s, and a viral motif had to include at least three viral sequences and also show V-gene enrichment. Not all clones reach the TCRdb copy of this immuneACCESS table, which keeps in-frame sequences only. Checked studies attribute under half of the gap to unresolved V genes and leave the rest unexplained. V and J calls and clone size are given by that table; D and trimming were obtained from the DNA. In this sample the table shows tens of thousands of clones, around 80% of which occur a single time. In total, the top ten clones hold less than 9.5% of the sample.

Worth noting for this clone: The specificity of this receptor is unknown. No much larger clone is present one base from it, and per-base qualities are unavailable.

At diagnosis, peripheral blood, uninvolved tumor-adjacent lung and tumor were collected and stored as a combination of fresh-frozen and FFPE material. Blood samples were analyzed as peripheral blood mononuclear cells for TCR repertoire profiling. From the cysteine up to the phenylalanine, the CDR3 has a length of 15 residues. This entry keeps only the CDR3 DNA: 45 bases, framed from base 1. Trimming leaves V shorter by 1 base and J shorter by 8 bases, with the junction holding 7 bases beyond the gene matches. CDR1 MNHNS and CDR2 SASEGT are derived from the germline V gene. The V gene is TRBV6-1 and the J gene is TRBJ2-1; the central 8 bases match TRBD2. This specimen consisted of peripheral blood, obtained before any cancer treatment. The receptor was isolated from a female donor over 55 with stage I lung adenocarcinoma. The DNA reads as follows: TGTGCCAGCAGTGAAGGTAGTCTAGCGGGCGATGAGCAGTTCTTC. Its amino acids are CASSEGSLAGDEQFF.